These 20 T cell receptor beta chains were all obtained from the same sample, sequenced in a study of neoadjuvant anti-PD-1 for oral cavity cancer (dated by TCRdb to the early 2020s). Library construction relied on the immunoSEQ multiplex PCR assay. The immuneACCESS repertoire file appears here via TCRdb, limited to in-frame rearrangements. These files lack a portion of the clones; in checked studies, under half of the deficit traces to unresolved V genes, and the cause of the others is not known. Here the sample has about 72,000 clones; 65% to 85% occur a single time. Around 3.7% of the sample goes to the ten largest clones. Sample time point, as interpreted from the label and publication: before neoadjuvant nivolumab. The starting material was PBMCs, obtained before nivolumab (anti-PD-1) treatment. Receptors were obtained from a person between 40 and 80 years old with oral cavity squamous cell carcinoma.

This sequence joins TRBV5-5 and TRBJ2-1, with 8 bases that match TRBD1. Germline-derived CDR1 and CDR2 are SGHKS and YYEKEE (reference sequence). CDR3 length: 16 residues. V lost 3 bases, J lost 4 bases, and 9 bases stayed unmatched. CDR3 in DNA: TGTGCCAGCAGCTGGGGACTGGACAGGGATTACAATGAGCAGTTCTTC. Amino acid sequence: CASSWGLDRDYNEQFF. The entire variable domain, with the rest obtained from reference TRBV5-5 and TRBJ2-1, is as follows: DAGVTQSPTHLIKTRGQQVTLRCSPISGHKSVSWYQQVLGQGPQFIFQYYEKEERGRGNFPDRFSARQFPNYSSELNVNALLLGDSALYLCASSWGLDRDYNEQFFGPGTRLTVL.

Written as DNA, the CDR3 is TGTGCCAGCGACCAGACAGGACCGAACTATGGCTACACCTTC. Amino acid sequence: CASDQTGPNYGYTF. This chain connects TRBV7-2 to TRBJ1-2, with D perhaps TRBD1 (6 bases). Looked up from germline, CDR1 is SGHTA and CDR2 is FQGNSA. CDR3 size: 14 residues. The V gene lost 8 bases and the J gene lost 2 bases, with 15 bases spanning the gap. The whole variable domain, filled in from reference TRBV7-2 and TRBJ1-2, reads GAGVSQSPSNKVTEKGKDVELRCDPISGHTALYWYRQSLGQGLEFLIYFQGNSAPDKSGLPSDRFSAERTGGSVSTLTIQRTQQEDSAVYLCASDQTGPNYGYTFGSGTRLTVV.

CDR3 protein: CASSRDSEAFF. CDR3 coding DNA: TGTGCCAGCAGCCGGGACAGCGAAGCTTTCTTT. This sequence joins TRBV7-9 and TRBJ1-1; 7 bases are shared with TRBD1. V was pared by 5 bases and J by 8 bases, with 2 bases of the junction left unmatched. This CDR3 is 11 amino acids long. Germline V CDR1 and CDR2: SEHNR, FQNEAQ (reference sequence).

The chain combines TRBV5-1 with TRBJ2-3; 10 nucleotides agree with TRBD2. The CDR3 sequence is 16 residues long. With 1 base clipped from V and 5 bases from J, the junction kept 7 bases outside the gene matches. Looked up from germline, CDR1 is SGHRS and CDR2 is YFSETQ. The chain's CDR3 is CASSLRAGGPGDTQYF. The CDR3 bases are TGCGCCAGCAGCTTGCGAGCGGGAGGGCCAGGAGATACGCAGTATTTT.

The rearrangement joins TRBV2 to TRBJ1-5, with D hard to call. The CDR3 sequence is 15 residues long. V lost 8 bases and J 4 bases, leaving 18 bases between the germline ends. Looked up from germline, CDR1 is SNHLY and CDR2 is FYNNEI. DNA of the CDR3: TGTGCCAGCCGAAAAGGGCTCGCCTCTAATCAGCCCCAGCATTTT. Encoded protein: CASRKGLASNQPQHF.

A remark on this clone: Sequence at one end of the junction differs from germline and may be a read error. The J gene is TRBJ1-3, the V gene TRBV13; 9 bases are shared with TRBD1. CDR1 and CDR2 (germline): PRHDT, FYEKMQ (reference sequence). The CDR3 runs 17 residues. The CDR3 DNA reads TGTGCCAGCAGCCCCCGGACAGGGGCGGCCCCTGGGAACACCATATATTTT. Protein sequence: CASSPRTGAAPGNTIYF.

The chain combines TRBV28 with TRBJ2-1; D is uncertain. Trimming stripped 8 bases from V and 0 bases from J, with 8 bases between. The CDR3 has 13 residues. The germline gives CDR1 MDHEN, CDR2 SYDVKM. As DNA, the CDR3 is TGTGCCAGCGGTCCCAGCTCCTACAATGAGCAGTTCTTC. This gives the protein CASGPSSYNEQFF.

This chain connects TRBV30 to TRBJ2-3; D is perhaps TRBD1 or TRBD2 (6 bases each). V was cut by 1 base and J by 7 bases, with 15 bases left in between. From germline, CDR1 is GTSNPN and CDR2 SVGIG (reference sequence). The CDR3 covers 14 residues. The CDR3 sequence: CAWSEGGLGNTQYF. The CDR3 DNA sequence: TGTGCCTGGAGTGAGGGGGGCCTGGGGAATACGCAGTATTTT.

The chain employs TRBV27 and TRBJ2-7; 8 nucleotides agree with TRBD2. This CDR3 has 14 amino acids. J lost 5 bases, V lost 4 bases, and 7 bases had no gene match. Germline lookup yields CDR1 MNHEY and CDR2 SMNVEV (reference sequence). The CDR3 DNA reads as TGTGCCAGCAGTTACCGGGAGGGCCCCCACGAGCAGTACTTC. Translation: CASSYREGPHEQYF.

V is TRBV5-1 and J is TRBJ2-7; 9 bases align to TRBD1. The CDR3 has 18 residues. From germline, CDR1 is SGHRS and CDR2 YFSETQ. V shed 4 bases and J 7 bases; nucleotides not matched to a gene: 21. Written as DNA, the CDR3 is TGCGCCAGCAGCCGATTAGTGAACCGGTGGACAGGGGTACGGGAGCAGTACTTC. Amino acid sequence: CASSRLVNRWTGVREQYF.

The table lists this clone with a count of one. This rearrangement joins TRBV7-6 to TRBJ2-1; TRBD2 agrees at 7 bases. Germline CDR1 is SGHVS and CDR2 is FNYEAQ. J gave up 2 bases and V 2 bases, and 6 bases lay outside the gene matches. The CDR3 has 16 residues. The CDR3 is CASSLSGLVAYNEQFF. The CDR3 coding sequence is TGTGCCAGCAGCTTATCCGGACTAGTGGCCTACAATGAGCAGTTCTTC. Supplemented by reference TRBV7-6 and TRBJ2-1, the full variable domain reads GAGVSQSPRYKVTKRGQDVALRCDPISGHVSLYWYRQALGQGPEFLTYFNYEAQQDKSGLPNDRFSAERPEGSISTLTIQRTEQRDSAMYRCASSLSGLVAYNEQFFGPGTRLTVL.

This chain links TRBV4-1 with TRBJ2-5; a weak D match, TRBD2 (6 bases). Germline assignment: CDR1 MGHRA and CDR2 YSYEKL. The CDR3 has 15 amino acids. The germline V and J ends were trimmed by 4 bases and 1 base, with 13 bases remaining between them. The chain's CDR3 is CASSPEKAGQETQYF. The CDR3 bases are TGCGCCAGCAGCCCCGAGAAAGCGGGCCAAGAGACCCAGTACTTC.

This rearrangement joins TRBV2 to TRBJ2-7; TRBD1 aligns across 9 bases. Germline trimming cut 6 bases from V and 6 bases from J; bases unmatched to any gene: 9. The germline CDR1 and CDR2 sequences are SNHLY and FYNNEI. The CDR3 is 14 amino acids. The CDR3 nucleotides read TGTGCCAGCAGCGGCCGGGACAGGGTGAGCGAGCAGTACTTC. This gives the protein CASSGRDRVSEQYF.

This chain joins TRBV6-5 and TRBJ1-2; D gene unclear. The CDR3 loop spans 13 amino acids. The germline V gene encodes CDR1 MNHEY and CDR2 SVGAGI. V was cut by 6 bases and J by 5 bases, with 13 bases left in between. CDR3 nucleotide sequence: TGTGCCAGCAGGCCCCGGACGGTATATGGCTACACCTTC. Encoded protein: CASRPRTVYGYTF.

This clone was observed a single time. In DNA, the CDR3 is TGTGCCAGCAGCCAACAGGGCCTCAATCAGCCCCAGCATTTT. Translating gives CASSQQGLNQPQHF. This chain uses TRBV7-9 with TRBJ1-5; D is perhaps TRBD1 (6 bases). This CDR3 region has 14 residues. V was shortened by 5 bases and J by 3 bases, with 11 bases between the two germline ends. CDR1 and CDR2 from the germline V gene are SEHNR and FQNEAQ (reference sequence).

This clone was picked up a small number of times. The V call is TRBV2, the J call TRBJ1-4; unclear D gene. V gave up 7 bases and J gave up 5 bases, with 2 bases separating them. The CDR3 sequence is 10 residues long. The germline V gene has CDR1 SNHLY and CDR2 FYNNEI. The CDR3 DNA follows: TGTGCCAGCAAAAATGAAAAACTGTTTTTT. Its protein is CASKNEKLFF.

The V call is TRBV30, the J call TRBJ1-2, with unresolved D. Trimming removed 1 base from V and 0 bases from J, with 9 bases in between. Germline CDR1 is GTSNPN and CDR2 is SVGIG (reference sequence). The CDR3 contains 14 residues. CDR3: CAWSAGTANYGYTF. The DNA for the CDR3 is TGTGCCTGGAGTGCGGGAACTGCTAACTATGGCTACACCTTC. The whole variable domain, remainder taken from reference TRBV30 and TRBJ1-2, is SQTIHQWPATLVQPVGSPLSLECTVEGTSNPNLYWYRQAAGRGLQLLFYSVGIGQISSEVPQNLSASRPQDRQFILSSKKLLLSDSGFYLCAWSAGTANYGYTFGSGTRLTVV.

The chain carries TRBV30 and TRBJ2-7; D not certain. Germline loops: CDR1 GTSNPN, CDR2 SVGIG (reference sequence). This CDR3 has 11 amino acids. V was shortened by 3 bases and J by 7 bases, with 10 bases between the two germline ends. The CDR3 DNA is TGTGCCTGGAGAGGCCGTGTGGAGCAGTACTTC. It encodes CAWRGRVEQYF. The variable domain in full, with the rest retrieved from reference TRBV30 and TRBJ2-7, is SQTIHQWPATLVQPVGSPLSLECTVEGTSNPNLYWYRQAAGRGLQLLFYSVGIGQISSEVPQNLSASRPQDRQFILSSKKLLLSDSGFYLCAWRGRVEQYFGPGTRLTVT.

V gene TRBV21-1 combines with J gene TRBJ2-6; TRBD1 is the table's D call, not checked against the DNA. TRBV21-1 is noted as a pseudogene. CDR3 size: 19 residues. The CDR3 nucleotides read TGTGCCAGCAGCAAAGACCCCCGACAGGGAAGGTGTGGGGCCAACGTCCTGACTTTC. Translated, it gives CASSKDPRQGRCGANVLTF.

This rearrangement joins TRBV6-5 to TRBJ1-6, with TRBD1 matching 7 bases. CDR1 and CDR2 (germline): MNHEY, SVGAGI. V shed 6 bases, J shed 7 bases, and the junction held 9 bases outside the gene matches. This CDR3 is built from 15 residues. CDR3 in amino acids: CASSHGGQRNSPLHF. The DNA for the CDR3 is TGTGCCAGCAGCCATGGGGGACAGCGGAATTCACCCCTCCACTTT.